One and the same sample provided the 5 T cell receptor beta chains below, sequenced in a study of T-cell memory formation after mild COVID-19. MiXCR, applied by TCRdb to the 5' RACE reads, yields one record per CDR3 protein. Of about 350,000 distinct CDR3 sequences detected, roughly an eighth appear once; the ten largest clones hold 22%. What was sequenced was PBMCs or a T cell subset sorted from them (not recorded which). These receptors all stem from a man younger than 30 who had mild COVID-19 (a few samples of this study predate the infection). Cell type and time point are not known.

This clonotype was found a few times. This chain links TRBV4-1 with TRBJ1-2; 7 nucleotides agree with TRBD1. CDR1 and CDR2 (germline): MGHRA, YSYEKL. After removal of 2 bases from V and 8 bases from J, the junction contained 5 bases not matched to a gene. The length of the CDR3 is 13 residues. The CDR3 bases are TGCGCCAGCAGCCAACATACAGGGGAGGGCTACACCTTC. Translation gives CASSQHTGEGYTF.

V usage is TRBV6-6 and J usage is TRBJ1-5; 7 nucleotides align to TRBD1. Germline CDR1 reads MNHNY; CDR2 reads SVGAGI (reference sequence). This CDR3 comprises 15 residues. The trim removed 6 bases at V and 0 bases at J, leaving 5 bases unmatched. The CDR3 DNA reads TGTGCCAGCAGGCTACAGGGGAATAGCAATCAGCCCCAGCATTTT. Residues: CASRLQGNSNQPQHF.

The chain links TRBV9 to TRBJ1-2; weak D call: TRBD1 (6 bases). This CDR3 contains 15 residues. The V and J ends lost 0 bases and 6 bases respectively, with 15 bases between them. Germline assignment: CDR1 SGDLS and CDR2 YYNGEE. The CDR3 region is CASSVGGAGGHGYTF. The CDR3 DNA follows: TGTGCCAGCAGCGTAGGAGGGGCCGGGGGCCATGGCTACACCTTC.

This clonotype was counted at least ten times. The chain links TRBV5-1 to TRBJ2-3; D is perhaps TRBD1 (6 bases). Between the trimmed V and J ends, which lost 7 bases and 7 bases, there was a span of 34 bases. The germline V gene has CDR1 SGHRS and CDR2 YFSETQ. CDR3 length: 19 residues. CDR3 region: CASRPRGQFRQEAWNTQYF. CDR3 nucleotides: TGCGCCAGCCGGCCTCGGGGACAATTCCGACAGGAAGCTTGGAATACGCAGTATTTT.

This sequence joins TRBV6-2 or TRBV6-3 and TRBJ2-7, with a possible D match to TRBD1 (5 bases). Deletions cut 5 bases from V and 4 bases from J, with 15 bases between. In germline, CDR1 is MNHEY, CDR2 SVGEGT. The CDR3 extends over 14 amino acids. The CDR3, as DNA: TGTGCCAGCAGTCCTCTCGAACAGGATTACGAGCAGTACGTC. Its translation: CASSPLEQDYEQYV.